These 21 T cell receptor beta chains were all obtained from the same sample, sequenced in a study of cytomegalovirus exposure and HLA in healthy donors. PCR primers comprised 60 Vbeta and 13 Jbeta primers. Profiled with immunoSEQ multiplex PCR; TCRdb holds only in-frame clones, not every one. The table shows roughly 150,000 clones, with roughly 80% occurring only once. Source material: PBMCs. The receptors derive from a man younger than 35 in good health and CMV-seropositive.

The chain links TRBV11-2 to TRBJ2-1; 10 bases agree with TRBD2. The CDR3 spans 14 residues. Per the germline V gene, CDR1 is SGHAT and CDR2 is FQNNGV. Trimming at V came to 1 base and at J to 9 bases, leaving 3 bases not matched to a gene. CDR3 protein: CASSLGLAGAEQFF. Written as DNA, the CDR3 is TGTGCCAGCAGCTTAGGTCTAGCGGGAGCTGAGCAGTTCTTC.

CDR3 nucleotide sequence: TGTGCCAGCAGCCAAGAGGGTAGCGGGAGTCGAAGTACAAGGGAGCAGTTCTTC. Translated: CASSQEGSGSRSTREQFF. The V gene is TRBV4-2, the J gene TRBJ2-1; the match to TRBD2 covers 9 bases. The CDR3 contains 18 residues. The germline V gene encodes CDR1 LGHNA and CDR2 YNFKEQ. Trimming took 0 bases from V and 10 from J; bases not matched to a gene: 16.

The chain combines TRBV30 with TRBJ2-7; TRBD2 agrees at 8 bases. Germline V gives CDR1 GTSNPN, CDR2 SVGIG (reference sequence). After removal of 8 bases from V and 3 bases from J, the junction contained 6 bases not matched to a gene. The CDR3 sequence is 12 residues long. CDR3 sequence reads: CASGRGVYEQYF. In DNA, the CDR3 is TGTGCCAGCGGGCGGGGGGTCTACGAGCAGTACTTC.

The chain is built from TRBV4-2 and TRBJ1-1; 10 bases are shared with TRBD1. The germline V gene has CDR1 LGHNA and CDR2 YNFKEQ. The CDR3 runs to 16 residues. Trimming cost V 2 bases and J 6 bases; bases outside gene matches: 9. In nucleotides, the CDR3 is TGTGCCAGCAGCCAAACACTTGGGACAGGGGACCCTGAAGCTTTCTTT. Translation: CASSQTLGTGDPEAFF.

This chain links TRBV5-1 with TRBJ2-7, with D possibly TRBD2 on 6 matching bases. Germline V gene sequence: CDR1 SGHRS, CDR2 YFSETQ. V dropped 1 base and J dropped 5 bases, with 13 bases sitting between them. The CDR3 is 14 residues long. DNA of the CDR3: TGCGCCAGCAGCTTGCGAGGGACTTTGGACGAGCAGTACTTC. Residues: CASSLRGTLDEQYF.

The chain carries TRBV19 and TRBJ1-2; 7 bases agree with TRBD1. Germline-derived CDR1 and CDR2 are LNHDA and SQIVND (reference sequence). Trimming at V came to 6 bases and at J to 9 bases, leaving 19 bases not matched to a gene. The CDR3 totals 16 residues. The CDR3 DNA reads TGTGCCAGTAGCCGTGGTACAGGGGCCAGCCTGAGTCGCTACACCTTC. The encoded protein is CASSRGTGASLSRYTF.

This rearrangement joins TRBV6-5 to TRBJ2-7; weak D call: TRBD1 (6 bases). V lost 6 bases and J 2 bases, leaving 17 bases between the germline ends. Germline CDR1 is MNHEY and CDR2 is SVGAGI. CDR3 length equals 15 residues. Written as DNA, the CDR3 is TGTGCCAGCAGAGCCCGTCGAACAGGGACCTACGAGCAGTACTTC. Protein product: CASRARRTGTYEQYF.

V is TRBV30 and J is TRBJ2-1; the match to TRBD2 covers 14 bases. Per the germline V gene, CDR1 is GTSNPN and CDR2 is SVGIG (reference sequence). The J segment lost 7 bases and the V segment lost 3 bases, leaving 5 bases of the junction unmatched. CDR3 size: 15 residues. CDR3 sequence: CAWREGLAGVNEQFF. In DNA, the CDR3 is TGTGCCTGGAGGGAGGGACTAGCGGGGGTGAATGAGCAGTTCTTC.

This rearrangement joins TRBV27 to TRBJ2-7; 13 bases map to TRBD2. Germline CDR1 and CDR2: MNHEY and SMNVEV (reference sequence). The trim removed 4 bases at V and 6 bases at J, leaving 3 bases unmatched. CDR3 length equals 14 residues. The CDR3 reads CASSSTSGRGEQYF. In DNA form, the CDR3 reads TGTGCCAGCAGTTCAACTAGCGGGAGGGGCGAGCAGTACTTC.

This rearrangement joins TRBV6-1 to TRBJ2-5, with D maybe TRBD2 (7 bases). The CDR3 has 15 amino acids. Per the germline V gene, CDR1 is MNHNS and CDR2 is SASEGT. V was trimmed by 11 bases and J by 1 base, leaving 20 bases between them. The CDR3 coding sequence is TGTGCCTCCCTAAGGGGGGGGGCAGTCCAAGAGACCCAGTACTTC. This codes for CASLRGGAVQETQYF.

The chain joins TRBV7-9 to TRBJ2-1; 8 nucleotides line up with TRBD2. CDR3 length: 13 residues. Losses at the gene ends were 5 bases for V and 10 bases for J; bases not matched to a gene: 7. Germline V gene lookup returns CDR1 SEHNR and CDR2 FQNEAQ (reference sequence). In DNA form, the CDR3 reads TGTGCCAGCAGCCTATCGGGGGGGGGCGAGCAGTTCTTC. Its protein is CASSLSGGGEQFF.

The chain couples TRBV18 to TRBJ2-5; 9 bases are shared with TRBD1. The V gene end was trimmed by 2 bases and the J gene end by 5 bases; junction bases not matched to a gene: 6. CDR1 KGHSH and CDR2 LQKENI come from the germline V gene. The CDR3 is 15 amino acids. In DNA, the CDR3 is TGTGCCAGCTCACCAACAGGGGGCCAGGAGGAGACCCAGTACTTC. Translation gives CASSPTGGQEETQYF.

The chain carries TRBV6-1 and TRBJ2-1; 9 bases are a match to TRBD2. This CDR3 is built from 19 residues. The germline gives CDR1 MNHNS, CDR2 SASEGT. The V gene end was trimmed by 1 base and the J gene end by 3 bases; junction bases not matched to a gene: 13. In DNA form, the CDR3 reads TGTGCCAGCAGTGAAGGTGATATTAGCGGGAGTTCCTTCTACAATGAGCAGTTCTTC. Encoded protein: CASSEGDISGSSFYNEQFF.

The chain couples TRBV20-1 to TRBJ2-7, with 8 bases lining up with TRBD2. Trimming at V came to 6 bases and at J to 6 bases, leaving 4 bases not matched to a gene. Germline CDR1 reads DFQATT; CDR2 reads SNEGSKA (reference sequence). This CDR3 region has 11 residues. CDR3 amino acids: CSAGLAVEQYF. For the CDR3, the DNA is TGCAGTGCAGGACTAGCTGTCGAGCAGTACTTC.

For this clone: At one boundary the junction diverges from the germline segment, which might be a read error. V and J are TRBV7-9 and TRBJ2-2; D unclear. Per germline, CDR1 SEHNR and CDR2 FQNEAQ (reference sequence). This CDR3 spans 13 amino acids. CDR3 nucleotides: TGTTCCAGCAGCTCCAGACAAGCCGGGGAGCTGTTTTTT. Its protein is CSSSSRQAGELFF.

As concerns this clone: Other DNA sequences in the sample encode the same CDR3. This chain connects TRBV29-1 to TRBJ2-3; TRBD1 agrees at 10 bases. Per germline, CDR1 SQVTM and CDR2 ANQGSEA. This CDR3 is 14 amino acids long. V lost 3 bases and J lost 2; bases outside the gene matches: 2. CDR3 protein: CSVEGQGYTDTQYF. The CDR3 nucleotides read TGCAGCGTTGAGGGACAGGGGTACACAGATACGCAGTATTTT.

The rearrangement joins TRBV5-1 to TRBJ2-7; 7 positions agree with TRBD2. Germline V gives CDR1 SGHRS, CDR2 YFSETQ. Germline trimming cut 0 bases from V and 5 bases from J; bases unmatched to any gene: 8. CDR3 size: 15 residues. CDR3 amino acids: CASSLAWAGANEQYF. CDR3 coding DNA: TGCGCCAGCAGCTTGGCCTGGGCGGGAGCTAACGAGCAGTACTTC.

As regards this clone: The same CDR3 also results from other DNA sequences found in this sample. The chain is built from TRBV6-6 and TRBJ1-4; no clear D gene. Trimming removed 6 bases at V and 8 bases at J, with 13 bases between. Germline V gene lookup returns CDR1 MNHNY and CDR2 SVGAGI (reference sequence). The CDR3 runs 13 residues. In nucleotides, the CDR3 is TGTGCCAGCAGCCGAAGACGGAGAGAAAAACTGTTTTTT. Residues: CASSRRRREKLFF.

The chain links TRBV5-4 to TRBJ2-2; the match to TRBD2 covers 13 bases. The CDR3 has 17 amino acids. Trimming took 0 bases from V and 6 from J; bases not matched to a gene: 5. In germline, CDR1 is SGHNT, CDR2 YYREEE (reference sequence). The CDR3 DNA follows: TGTGCCAGCAGCTTGGGCGGACTAGCGGGAGCCGCCGGGGAGCTGTTTTTT. This sequence encodes CASSLGGLAGAAGELFF. The whole variable domain, remainder taken from reference TRBV5-4 and TRBJ2-2, is ETGVTQSPTHLIKTRGQQVTLRCSSQSGHNTVSWYQQALGQGPQFIFQYYREEENGRGNFPPRFSGLQFPNYSSELNVNALELDDSALYLCASSLGGLAGAAGELFFGEGSRLTVL.

Worth noting for this clone: This CDR3 is also generated by other DNA sequences in the sample. In nucleotides, the CDR3 is TGTGCCAGCAGCCCGGGAAATACGCAGTATTTT. This encodes CASSPGNTQYF. This chain links TRBV14 with TRBJ2-3; D possibly corresponds to TRBD2 (5 bases). The length of the CDR3 is 11 residues. V was clipped by 4 bases and J by 7 bases, with 6 bases between them. Germline CDR1 reads SGHDN; CDR2 reads FVKESK.

The rearrangement uses TRBV4-1 and TRBJ1-2; 10 positions agree with TRBD1. CDR3 length: 14 residues. CDR1 MGHRA and CDR2 YSYEKL come from the germline V gene. Germline trimming cut 4 bases from V and 6 bases from J; bases unmatched to any gene: 5. This CDR3 reads CASSRDRGLDGYTF. DNA of the CDR3: TGCGCCAGCAGCCGGGACAGGGGATTGGATGGCTACACCTTC.